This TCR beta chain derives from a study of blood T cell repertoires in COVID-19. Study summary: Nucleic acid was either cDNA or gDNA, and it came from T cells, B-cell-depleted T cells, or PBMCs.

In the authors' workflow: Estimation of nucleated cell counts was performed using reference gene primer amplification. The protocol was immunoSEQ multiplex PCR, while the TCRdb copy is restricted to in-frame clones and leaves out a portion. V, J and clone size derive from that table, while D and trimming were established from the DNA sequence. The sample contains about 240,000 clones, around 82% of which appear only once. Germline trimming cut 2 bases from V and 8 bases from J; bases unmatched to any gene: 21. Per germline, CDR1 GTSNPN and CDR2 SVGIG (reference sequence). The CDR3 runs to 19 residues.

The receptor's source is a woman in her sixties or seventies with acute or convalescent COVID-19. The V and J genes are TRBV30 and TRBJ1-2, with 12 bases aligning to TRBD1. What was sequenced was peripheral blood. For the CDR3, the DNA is TGTGCCTGGAGTCATAAGACTAGCGGGACAGGGGGCTCCCCGGGCGGCTACACCTTC. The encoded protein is CAWSHKTSGTGGSPGGYTF.